These 6 T cell receptor beta chains came from one sample sequenced in a study of blood T cell repertoires in COVID-19. The data were produced by immunoSEQ multiplex PCR, yet TCRdb's version contains in-frame clones alone and is incomplete. The sample has 90,000 to 120,000 clones, about 90% seen once; the top ten hold over 2%. The specimen was peripheral blood. The receptors come from a human donor in a cohort sampled during active COVID-19.

This chain joins TRBV18 and TRBJ2-1; 10 bases fit TRBD2. V was clipped by 5 bases and J by 9 bases; unmatched bases: 10. Germline-derived CDR1 and CDR2 are KGHSH and LQKENI. The CDR3 contains 15 residues. The CDR3 is CASSSAGTSVGEQFF. For the CDR3, the DNA is TGTGCCAGCTCATCAGCCGGGACTAGCGTAGGTGAGCAGTTCTTC.

DNA for the CDR3: TGTGCCAGCAGCACGAGCGGGGGGCTTTACAATGAGCAGTTCTTC. Residues: CASSTSGGLYNEQFF. This chain joins TRBV6-4 and TRBJ2-1; 9 nucleotides agree with TRBD2. Germline trimming cut 6 bases from V and 4 bases from J; bases unmatched to any gene: 7. Germline-derived CDR1 and CDR2 are MRHNA and SNTAGT. The CDR3 runs to 15 residues.

The genes are TRBV6-5 and TRBJ2-2; D is ambiguous. The CDR3 has 13 residues. Germline V gene data show CDR1 as MNHEY and CDR2 as SVGAGI. The V end lost 1 base, the J end lost 4 bases, and 4 bases lay between the germline ends. CDR3 amino acids: CASSYFSTGELFF. In nucleotides, the CDR3 is TGTGCCAGCAGTTACTTCTCCACCGGGGAGCTGTTTTTT.

CDR3 DNA sequence: TGTGCCAGCACTCAAGGAAGGGGTGGAAATCAGCCCCAGCATTTT. Amino acids: CASTQGRGGNQPQHF. The chain carries TRBV6-5 and TRBJ1-5, with D tentatively TRBD1 (5 bases). The V end lost 7 bases, the J end lost 4 bases, and 17 bases lay between the germline ends. The CDR3 has 15 residues. CDR1 is MNHEY, CDR2 SVGAGI, per germline.

The CDR3 here is CASSLWRAGSYNEQFF. DNA of the CDR3: TGTGCCAGCAGCTTGTGGCGGGCGGGCTCCTACAATGAGCAGTTCTTC. V gene TRBV5-6 combines with J gene TRBJ2-1; possible D gene TRBD2, 5 bases. CDR1 and CDR2 (germline): SGHDT, YYEEEE. The CDR3 is 16 amino acids. V was pared by 1 base and J by 0 bases, with 11 bases between.

This clone was found a few times. The chain combines TRBV4-2 with TRBJ1-2, with a tentative D call TRBD1 (6 bases). There are 15 residues in the CDR3. Trimming cost V 2 bases and J 3 bases, with 13 bases left between them. From germline, CDR1 is LGHNA and CDR2 YNFKEQ. Here the CDR3 DNA reads TGTGCCAGCAGCCAAAGGAATGAGGGGGACTATGGCTACACCTTC. Protein: CASSQRNEGDYGYTF.